This section outlines one T cell receptor (beta chain) sequence together with its context. The CDR3 is 17 residues long. The V and J ends lost 0 bases and 3 bases, in that order; junction bases with no gene match: 6. The germline V gene has CDR1 LGHDT and CDR2 YNNKEL (reference sequence). These data are taken from a study of blood T cell repertoires in COVID-19. The table came from immunoSEQ multiplex PCR; TCRdb's copy has only in-frame clones and leaves some out. Among roughly 260,000 clones listed, roughly 87% were seen once. Sequences were obtained from PBMCs or T cells enriched from blood (not recorded which). The source of this sequence is a woman in her twenties or thirties with acute COVID-19. The chain combines TRBV3-1 (or the pseudogene TRBV3-2) with TRBJ1-1; TRBD1 aligns across 11 bases. The CDR3 DNA follows: TGTGCCAGCAGCCAAGAAATGAGGACAGGGGGCGACACTGAAGCTTTCTTT. Protein sequence: CASSQEMRTGGDTEAFF.